This T cell receptor beta chain was captured in a study of cytomegalovirus exposure and HLA in healthy donors. On the study more broadly: Most donors, around 81% of a few hundred genotyped, fell in the Caucasian-associated ancestry cluster.

CDR3 size: 14 residues. CDR1 is LNHDA and CDR2 is SQIVND in the germline V gene (reference sequence). The junction had 5 bases not matched to a gene; V was cut back by 6 bases and J by 0 bases. Researchers ran the PCR with 60 Vbeta and 13 Jbeta primers. Using immunoSEQ multiplex PCR, the repertoire was profiled, and TCRdb retains in-frame clones only, with some absent. The data contain roughly 170,000 clones, around 83% of them singletons. The gene calls are TRBV19 and TRBJ2-7; 7 positions match TRBD1. The specimen sequenced was PBMCs. The TCR sequence derives from a girl aged 2 to 10 in good health and CMV-seropositive. CDR3 nucleotides: TGTGCCAGTAGCAAGGACAGGACCTCCTACGAGCAGTACTTC. This gives the protein CASSKDRTSYEQYF.